These 18 T cell receptor beta chains came from one sample sequenced in a study of long-term antiretroviral therapy in people with HIV. With survey level as its setting, the immunoSEQ assay was v3.0. Sequencing used immunoSEQ multiplex PCR; TCRdb keeps in-frame clones, though not all of them. The data hold about 33,000 clones, with around three quarters observed a single time. The starting material was unsorted PBMCs, obtained 2 years after starting antiretroviral therapy. The receptors come from a woman between 50 and 59 years old with HIV.

The chain couples TRBV11-2 to TRBJ2-5, with 7 bases lining up with TRBD1. The trim removed 2 bases at V and 2 bases at J, leaving 5 bases unmatched. Germline V gene data show CDR1 as SGHAT and CDR2 as FQNNGV. CDR3 length: 15 amino acids. The DNA for the CDR3 is TGTGCCAGCAGCTTATGGGGACAGTTTCAAGAGACCCAGTACTTC. Translated, it gives CASSLWGQFQETQYF.

This sequence joins TRBV6-5 and TRBJ1-2; 7 positions agree with TRBD1. The J segment lost 2 bases and the V segment lost 5 bases, leaving 5 bases of the junction unmatched. There are 14 residues in the CDR3. Germline CDR1 reads MNHEY; CDR2 reads SVGAGI. The CDR3 sequence: CASSRDSKNYGYTF. The CDR3 region has the DNA TGTGCCAGCAGTCGGGACAGCAAGAACTATGGCTACACCTTC.

Only a few counts were recorded for this clone. The chain uses TRBV10-3 and TRBJ1-5; D call uncertain. The CDR3 is 10 residues long. Germline V gives CDR1 ENHRY, CDR2 SYGVKD. V was pared by 9 bases and J by 7 bases, with 7 bases between. The CDR3 loop reads CAIFEQPQHF. In DNA form, the CDR3 reads TGTGCCATATTCGAACAGCCCCAGCATTTT.

This chain links TRBV30 with TRBJ1-6; 8 positions match TRBD1. The CDR3 contains 13 residues. CDR1 and CDR2 (germline): GTSNPN, SVGIG (reference sequence). The V gene end was trimmed by 5 bases and the J gene end by 8 bases; junction bases not matched to a gene: 5. CDR3 residues: CAWEQGVDSPLHF. In nucleotides, the CDR3 is TGTGCCTGGGAACAGGGGGTGGATTCACCCCTCCACTTT.

This clone showed up just once. The rearrangement links TRBV6-5 to TRBJ2-1; tentatively, D is TRBD1 (5 bases). The CDR3 sequence is 14 residues long. V shed 4 bases and J shed 0 bases, with 7 bases lying between them. Germline V lookup: CDR1 MNHEY, CDR2 SVGAGI. In DNA form, the CDR3 reads TGTGCCAGCAGTTTCGACAGCTCCTACAATGAGCAGTTCTTC. Its translation: CASSFDSSYNEQFF.

The chain joins TRBV7-2 to TRBJ2-3; 11 bases line up with TRBD1. The CDR3 consists of 14 residues. The trim removed 5 bases at V and 4 bases at J, leaving 2 bases unmatched. The germline gives CDR1 SGHTA, CDR2 FQGNSA. The CDR3 nucleotides read TGTGCCAGCAGCCCGGGACAGGGGGCAGATACGCAGTATTTT. Encoded protein: CASSPGQGADTQYF.

This chain joins TRBV5-1 and TRBJ2-3, with D tentatively TRBD2 (6 bases). The V and J ends lost 0 bases and 4 bases respectively, with 18 bases between them. Germline loops: CDR1 SGHRS, CDR2 YFSETQ. The CDR3 consists of 17 residues. The CDR3 reads CASSLGRGIDIPDTQYF. The CDR3 nucleotides read TGCGCCAGCAGCTTGGGTCGGGGGATCGATATCCCAGATACGCAGTATTTT.

On this clone: This sample also contains other DNA sequences that code for the same CDR3. The chain is built from TRBV5-6 and TRBJ2-7; D might be TRBD2 (5 bases). The germline V gene encodes CDR1 SGHDT and CDR2 YYEEEE. The CDR3 extends over 16 amino acids. The ends were cut back, 4 bases at V and 4 bases at J, with 21 bases in the middle. CDR3 nucleotide sequence: TGTGCCAGCAGCCTTCTAGTCGGGGTCGGCTATTACGAGCAGTACTTC. Its protein product is CASSLLVGVGYYEQYF.

The rearrangement links TRBV6-6 to TRBJ2-5; D gene uncertain. Germline CDR1 MNHNY, CDR2 SVGAGI (reference sequence). Trimming removed 2 bases from V and 8 bases from J, with 12 bases in between. The CDR3 length is 13 residues. The CDR3 spells CASSYVEQGTQYF. Written as DNA, the CDR3 is TGTGCCAGCAGTTACGTGGAACAAGGTACCCAGTACTTC.

A few counts support this clone. The J gene is TRBJ1-5, the V gene TRBV7-9; TRBD1 might be the D (5 bases). Trimming left V 5 bases short and J 7 bases short, with 12 bases between. Looked up from germline, CDR1 is SEHNR and CDR2 is FQNEAQ (reference sequence). The CDR3 length is 13 residues. CDR3: CASSPGGVQPQHF. The CDR3 DNA reads as TGTGCCAGCAGCCCCGGAGGGGTCCAGCCCCAGCATTTT.

This chain uses TRBV4-1 with TRBJ1-2, with D tentatively TRBD1 (5 bases). The CDR3 totals 16 residues. Germline CDR1 MGHRA, CDR2 YSYEKL. Trimming took 4 bases from V and 2 from J, leaving 17 bases between them. CDR3 in amino acids: CASSPLGSGDNYGYTF. The DNA of the CDR3 is TGCGCCAGCAGCCCCTTAGGTTCGGGGGACAACTATGGCTACACCTTC.

J is TRBJ2-7 and V is TRBV6-1; 7 bases agree with TRBD1. In germline, CDR1 is MNHNS, CDR2 SASEGT. The ends lost 10 bases at V and 4 bases at J; junction bases unmatched: 16. This CDR3 is 15 amino acids long. The CDR3 loop is CATDPGQLRPYEQYV. The CDR3 DNA is TGTGCCACGGACCCGGGACAGCTGAGACCGTACGAGCAGTACGTC.

V is TRBV11-3 and J is TRBJ2-5, with 11 bases matching TRBD2. Germline V CDR1 and CDR2: SGHNT, YENEEA. This CDR3 is built from 17 residues. Trimming removed 2 bases from V and 1 base from J; junction bases left unmatched: 6. The CDR3 reads CASSLTVLAGGQETQYF. CDR3 sequence (DNA): TGTGCCAGCAGCTTAACTGTGCTAGCGGGGGGCCAAGAGACCCAGTACTTC.

The V and J genes are TRBV5-6 and TRBJ2-2; 7 bases line up with TRBD1. This CDR3 is built from 14 residues. CDR1 SGHDT and CDR2 YYEEEE come from the germline V gene. The trim removed 6 bases at V and 7 bases at J, leaving 9 bases unmatched. The CDR3 DNA is TGTGCCAGCACCTACAGGGGCCGGATCGGGGAGCTGTTTTTT. Residues: CASTYRGRIGELFF.

The chain has TRBV10-2 and TRBJ1-5, with TRBD1 identical over 10 bases. J gave up 2 bases and V 10 bases, and 5 bases lay outside the gene matches. The CDR3 is 14 amino acids. CDR1 and CDR2 from the germline V gene are WSHSY and SAAADI. The CDR3 sequence is CATRGTGGNQPQHF. The DNA for the CDR3 is TGCGCCACTAGGGGGACAGGGGGCAATCAGCCCCAGCATTTT.

The rearrangement uses TRBV19 and TRBJ1-1; D is uncertain. CDR3 length: 16 residues. Trimming took 2 bases from V and 0 from J, leaving 13 bases between them. Germline V gives CDR1 LNHDA, CDR2 SQIVND (reference sequence). Written as DNA, the CDR3 is TGTGCCAGTAGTATAAAGTGGGCCCTCATGAACACTGAAGCTTTCTTT. It codes for CASSIKWALMNTEAFF.

This clone has just a few counts. The rearrangement uses TRBV19 and TRBJ1-2; D might be TRBD1 (6 bases). Germline lookup yields CDR1 LNHDA and CDR2 SQIVND (reference sequence). V dropped 1 base and J dropped 5 bases, with 8 bases sitting between them. This CDR3 contains 13 residues. This chain's CDR3 is CASSIGGTYGYTF. CDR3 DNA sequence: TGTGCCAGTAGTATAGGGGGGACATATGGCTACACCTTC. The whole variable domain, remainder taken from reference TRBV19 and TRBJ1-2, is DGGITQSPKYLFRKEGQNVTLSCEQNLNHDAMYWYRQDPGQGLRLIYYSQIVNDFQKGDIAEGYSVSREKKESFPLTVTSAQKNPTAFYLCASSIGGTYGYTFGSGTRLTVV.

In its sample, this clone was seen a few times. The CDR3 loop is CASSKDRGREQYV. DNA of the CDR3: TGTGCCAGCAGCAAGGACAGGGGACGGGAGCAGTACGTC. V is TRBV21-1 and J is TRBJ2-7; TRBD1, the table's D call, was not compared with the DNA. TRBV21-1 is tagged as a pseudogene. CDR3 length equals 13 residues.